This passage covers 18 T cell receptor beta chains from one sample sequenced in a study of T cell clusters in autoimmune cytopenias. TRB was amplified by touch-down multiplex PCR, primer pools A and B combined. TCRdb processed the multiplex PCR reads again and assigns one entry to each CDR3 protein, with no DNA. The sample includes a few thousand distinct CDR3 sequences. Each sample's input was 250 to 300 ng genomic DNA, 35,000 to 40,000 genome equivalents. The sample was peripheral blood. Every receptor here comes from a human donor with an autoimmune cytopenia or autoimmune hepatitis (not recorded which).

This chain uses TRBV20-1 with TRBJ2-1; TCRdb picks TRBD2, but there is no DNA to check that call. CDR1 and CDR2 (germline): DFQATT, SNEGSKA (reference sequence). CDR3 length: 16 residues. Here the CDR3 reads CSARSGTSGSYNEQFF.

The chain carries TRBV27 and TRBJ2-3. Germline CDR1 and CDR2: MNHEY and SMNVEV (reference sequence). The CDR3 runs 15 residues. CDR3 sequence reads: CASSLSWSGADTQYF.

This clonotype is deemed medium-sized by its frequency. This chain uses TRBV19 with TRBJ2-7; checking the TCRdb D call of TRBD1 is not possible without DNA. From germline, CDR1 is LNHDA and CDR2 SQIVND (reference sequence). The CDR3 is made up of 13 amino acids. Here the CDR3 reads CASSIFWGHEQYF.

By frequency, this clonotype is medium-sized. The genes are TRBV29-1 and TRBJ2-3; TCRdb proposes TRBD1, but this gene call is untestable without DNA. CDR1 is SQVTM and CDR2 is ANQGSEA in the germline V gene. The CDR3 extends over 12 amino acids. The CDR3 is CSVSTGPDTQYF.

V gene TRBV6-5 combines with J gene TRBJ2-3; the D call from TCRdb, TRBD1, cannot be confirmed without DNA. CDR1 MNHEY and CDR2 SVGAGI come from the germline V gene. CDR3 length equals 17 residues. CDR3 amino acids: CASSYSLTGEDADTQYF.

V usage is TRBV7-6 and J usage is TRBJ1-3; TCRdb calls TRBD1, which cannot be checked without DNA. The CDR3 contains 16 residues. Germline V gene sequence: CDR1 SGHVS, CDR2 FNYEAQ. CDR3 region: CASSLVLQGSGNTIYF.

The chain employs TRBV15 and TRBJ2-1. The CDR3 runs 12 residues. Germline V gene data show CDR1 as LNHNV and CDR2 as YYDKDF (reference sequence). CDR3 sequence reads: CATSRDRAEQFF.

V gene TRBV4-3 combines with J gene TRBJ2-7; the D call of TRBD2 rests on TCRdb alone, since no DNA is present to check it. This CDR3 region has 15 residues. The germline V gene has CDR1 LGHNA and CDR2 YSLEER. The chain's CDR3 is CASSQWRDISYEQYF.

The chain employs TRBV18 and TRBJ1-1. The CDR3 extends over 15 amino acids. Germline V gene data show CDR1 as KGHSH and CDR2 as LQKENI. This CDR3 is CASSSPGNMNTEAFF.

J is TRBJ1-1 and V is TRBV29-1. The CDR3 length is 11 residues. Per germline, CDR1 SQVTM and CDR2 ANQGSEA. The CDR3: CSVETEGEAFF.

CDR3 protein: CASSPETVTYNEQFF. The chain has TRBV11-1 and TRBJ2-1; the D call of TRBD1 rests on TCRdb alone, since no DNA is present to check it. Germline loops: CDR1 SGHAT, CDR2 FQDESV (reference sequence). The CDR3 is 15 residues long.

The V gene is TRBV20-1, the J gene TRBJ2-1; TCRdb designates TRBD2, a call that cannot be tested without DNA. The CDR3 covers 16 residues. The germline gives CDR1 DFQATT, CDR2 SNEGSKA (reference sequence). The chain's CDR3 is CSAQEQGTSGYNEQFF.

This chain joins TRBV6-1 and TRBJ2-5; TCRdb's D call, TRBD1, is unchecked because there is no DNA. Germline loops: CDR1 MNHNS, CDR2 SASEGT. The CDR3 length is 15 residues. This CDR3 reads CASSGNPGGKETQYF.

This chain links TRBV19 with TRBJ2-3; the TCRdb call, TRBD2, lacks DNA for checking. Germline-derived CDR1 and CDR2 are LNHDA and SQIVND (reference sequence). This CDR3 spans 14 amino acids. The CDR3 loop is CASSTSGTTDTQYF.

This clonotype is medium-sized by frequency. The chain employs TRBV19 and TRBJ1-2. Per the germline V gene, CDR1 is LNHDA and CDR2 is SQIVND (reference sequence). CDR3 length: 12 residues. The CDR3 loop is CASNTANYGYTF.

Judged by frequency, this clonotype is medium-sized. The V call is TRBV30, the J call TRBJ2-5. CDR3 length equals 12 residues. CDR1 is GTSNPN and CDR2 is SVGIG in the germline V gene (reference sequence). CDR3 residues: CAWSVLGGTQYF.

The chain recombines TRBV27 with TRBJ2-3; the D call of TRBD1 rests on TCRdb alone, since no DNA is present to check it. Per germline, CDR1 MNHEY and CDR2 SMNVEV (reference sequence). There are 16 residues in the CDR3. CDR3 amino acids: CASSSGQGAVTDTQYF.

This clonotype ranks as medium-sized in terms of frequency. The J gene is TRBJ2-5, the V gene TRBV19; no DNA is available, so the TRBD1 call from TCRdb remains unchecked. The germline V gene encodes CDR1 LNHDA and CDR2 SQIVND (reference sequence). The CDR3 consists of 15 residues. The CDR3 region is CASSRPAGGGETQYF.